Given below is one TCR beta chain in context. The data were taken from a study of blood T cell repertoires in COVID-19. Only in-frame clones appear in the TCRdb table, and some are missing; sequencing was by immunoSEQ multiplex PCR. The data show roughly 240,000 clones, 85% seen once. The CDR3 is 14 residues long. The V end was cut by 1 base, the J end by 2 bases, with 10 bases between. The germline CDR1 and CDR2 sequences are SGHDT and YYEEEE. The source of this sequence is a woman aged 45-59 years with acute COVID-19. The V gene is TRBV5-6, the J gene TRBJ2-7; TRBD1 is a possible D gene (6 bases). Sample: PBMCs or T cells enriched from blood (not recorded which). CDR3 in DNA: TGTGCCAGCAGCTTGACAGGGCTCACCTACGAGCAGTACTTC. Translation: CASSLTGLTYEQYF.